This TCR beta chain was found in a study of tissue T cells after allogeneic stem cell transplantation. Time point here: mouse harvest day 14 after allogeneic transplant. Mouse grafts combined 10^7 T-cell-depleted bone marrow cells with 10^6 splenic CD5+ T cells. Tissues came from B6→BALB/c major-mismatch GVHD mice at day 7 or 14. This clone has just a few counts. These gene names are mouse names. The CDR3 goes on 1 residue after the read ends, and that part is filled in from the germline J gene. V lost 1 base to trimming and J lost 2 bases; unmatched junction nucleotides: 4. In germline, CDR1 is SNHLY, CDR2 FYNGKV (reference sequence). The CDR3 has 17 amino acids. Generated by immunoSEQ multiplex PCR, the TCRdb table keeps only in-frame clones and is missing some. The data hold about 500 clones, with approximately 49% observed a single time.

The TCR sequence derives from a female BALB/c mouse given C57BL/6 T cells with graft-versus-host disease after an allogeneic hematopoietic cell transplant. The gene calls are TRBV3 and TRBJ2-3; 12 nucleotides line up with TRBD2. Sequencing was carried out using blood. CDR3 DNA (partial): TGTGCCAGCAGCTTAGGGGGGACTGGGGGGCCTGCAGAAACGCTGTAT. It specifies CASSLGGTGGPAETLY. The whole CDR3 is CASSLGGTGGPAETLYF.